Shown below are 24 T cell receptor beta chains from a single sample sequenced in a study of sequential checkpoint blockade in melanoma (dated by TCRdb to between 2018 and 2021). In light of the paper, this sample's treatment or condition label describes: randomized to nivolumab then ipilimumab (arm A) or the reverse (arm B). Receptor libraries were prepared by the immunoSEQ multiplex PCR assay. TCRdb mirrors the immuneACCESS table, restricted to in-frame sequences. Some clones are absent from its copies; in checked studies, under half trace to an unresolved V gene, and the reason for the others is unknown. The table for this sample lists fewer than 25,000 clones; roughly 80% of them were counted only once. Under 30% of the sample rests with the top ten. This specimen was CD8+ T cells sorted from blood (inferred from file names), taken from a patient given nivolumab and ipilimumab in sequence. The receptors were sampled from a human donor with melanoma.

Worth noting for this clone: This may stem from a read error, because a much larger clone lies one nucleotide away. Other DNA variants within this sample encode the same CDR3. The V gene is TRBV6-5, the J gene TRBJ1-6; 10 bases are shared with TRBD1. Germline values: CDR1 MNHEY, CDR2 SVGAGI. CDR3 length equals 14 residues. The CDR3 protein is CASRTGGRNSPLHF. CDR3 in DNA: TGTGCCAGCAGGACAGGGGGCAGGAATTCCCCCCTCCACTTT.

This chain joins TRBV28 and TRBJ2-7, with TRBD2 as a possible D gene (6 bases). Per germline, CDR1 MDHEN and CDR2 SYDVKM. CDR3 length: 15 residues. V lost 3 bases and J 5 bases, leaving 17 bases between the germline ends. CDR3 sequence: CASSLVLTGADEQYF. Written as DNA, the CDR3 is TGTGCCAGCAGTTTGGTCCTGACGGGAGCGGACGAGCAGTACTTC.

V gene TRBV9 combines with J gene TRBJ2-7; possibly TRBD2 for D (6 bases). V was clipped by 0 bases and J by 0 bases, with 10 bases between them. Germline V gives CDR1 SGDLS, CDR2 YYNGEE. The CDR3 has 15 residues. The CDR3 spells CASSVGGASSYEQYF. DNA for the CDR3: TGTGCCAGCAGCGTAGGCGGGGCGAGCTCCTACGAGCAGTACTTC.

CDR3 sequence (DNA): TGTGCCAGCAGTTACGGATCTAGCAGCGAAAAACTGTTTTTT. Its protein product is CASSYGSSSEKLFF. This rearrangement joins TRBV6-5 to TRBJ1-4; D is ambiguous. The germline CDR1 and CDR2 sequences are MNHEY and SVGAGI. Trimming left V 2 bases short and J 8 bases short, with 12 bases between. There are 14 residues in the CDR3.

This sequence joins TRBV6-1 and TRBJ2-7; perhaps TRBD2 as D (6 bases). Germline loops: CDR1 MNHNS, CDR2 SASEGT. Trimming took off 10 bases at V and 0 bases at J, with 16 bases between the two ends. CDR3 length equals 14 residues. CDR3 protein: CAIREAESSYEQYF. The CDR3 DNA reads as TGTGCCATAAGGGAGGCAGAGAGCTCCTACGAGCAGTACTTC.

The chain links TRBV5-5 to TRBJ1-3; D unresolved. V lost 2 bases and J 1 base, leaving 10 bases between the germline ends. This CDR3 has 15 residues. Germline-derived CDR1 and CDR2 are SGHKS and YYEKEE (reference sequence). This CDR3 reads CASSFLVRSGNTIYF. The CDR3 region has the DNA TGTGCCAGCAGCTTCCTAGTGAGGTCTGGAAACACCATATATTTT.

The chain has TRBV27 and TRBJ2-4; 11 positions agree with TRBD2. J lost 0 bases, V lost 2 bases, and 0 bases had no gene match. The germline V gene encodes CDR1 MNHEY and CDR2 SMNVEV (reference sequence). This CDR3 comprises 16 residues. CDR3 in amino acids: CASSLGTSGAKNIQYF. The DNA of the CDR3 is TGTGCCAGCAGTTTAGGGACTAGCGGAGCCAAAAACATTCAGTACTTC.

The rearrangement links TRBV7-9 to TRBJ2-7, with a possible D match to TRBD1 (7 bases). V dropped 5 bases and J dropped 4 bases, with 18 bases sitting between them. Germline V gene sequence: CDR1 SEHNR, CDR2 FQNEAQ (reference sequence). This CDR3 contains 15 residues. DNA for the CDR3: TGTGCCAGCAGCCCAGGAGGGGGCGGTATTTACGAGCAGTACTTC. Its protein is CASSPGGGGIYEQYF. The full variable domain, with the rest looked up from reference TRBV7-9 and TRBJ2-7, is DTGVSQNPRHKITKRGQNVTFRCDPISEHNRLYWYRQTLGQGPEFLTYFQNEAQLEKSRLLSDRFSAERPKGSFSTLEIQRTEQGDSAMYLCASSPGGGGIYEQYFGPGTRLTVT.

The V call is TRBV27, the J call TRBJ2-1; 9 bases map to TRBD1. The germline gives CDR1 MNHEY, CDR2 SMNVEV (reference sequence). CDR3 length: 11 residues. V lost 5 bases and J lost 14; bases outside the gene matches: 4. The CDR3 DNA follows: TGTGCCAGCAGTCACCGGGACAGGGAGTTCTTC. It specifies CASSHRDREFF.

This chain uses TRBV6-5 with TRBJ2-6; the D is unclear. With 1 base removed from V and 0 bases from J, the gap between germline ends came to 4 bases. There are 15 residues in the CDR3. Germline V gene data show CDR1 as MNHEY and CDR2 as SVGAGI. The CDR3: CASSYLVSGANVLTF. DNA for the CDR3: TGTGCCAGCAGTTACTTAGTCTCTGGGGCCAACGTCCTGACTTTC.

The CDR3 protein is CASSSAGTRTSYEQYF. The CDR3 DNA is TGTGCCAGCAGTTCAGCCGGGACTAGGACATCCTACGAGCAGTACTTC. The chain links TRBV27 to TRBJ2-7; TRBD2 agrees at 8 bases. The CDR3 has 16 residues. V was pared by 4 bases and J by 1 base, with 9 bases of the junction left unmatched. CDR1 and CDR2 from the germline V gene are MNHEY and SMNVEV (reference sequence).

The chain joins TRBV28 to TRBJ1-2; TRBD1 matches at 7 bases. The CDR3 extends over 16 amino acids. Germline trimming cut 5 bases from V and 6 bases from J; bases unmatched to any gene: 15. Germline loops: CDR1 MDHEN, CDR2 SYDVKM. CDR3 nucleotide sequence: TGTGCCAGCAGTAGTGGGACAGTCAAGATCCACCATGGCTACACCTTC. This gives the protein CASSSGTVKIHHGYTF.

This clone has just a few counts. In DNA form, the CDR3 reads TGTGCCAGCAGCTTAGGCGAGCTATCCGAGCAGTACTTC. Translating it yields CASSLGELSEQYF. This chain uses TRBV7-8 with TRBJ2-7; no clear D. The CDR3 is made up of 13 amino acids. Trimming left V 1 base short and J 6 bases short, with 10 bases between. Germline loops: CDR1 SGHVS, CDR2 FQNEAQ.

This sequence joins TRBV27 and TRBJ1-5, with D possibly matching TRBD1 (6 bases). Germline-derived CDR1 and CDR2 are MNHEY and SMNVEV (reference sequence). This CDR3 has 14 residues. Trimming removed 6 bases from V and 4 bases from J, with 13 bases in between. CDR3 DNA: TGTGCCAGCAGGGATTGGGGGCCTAATCAGCCCCAGCATTTT. Amino acid sequence: CASRDWGPNQPQHF.

The genes are TRBV25-1 and TRBJ2-2; D is perhaps TRBD1 (6 bases). Germline values: CDR1 MGHDK, CDR2 SYGVNS. This CDR3 spans 16 amino acids. Trimming pared 7 bases from V and 5 bases from J, leaving 20 bases between. CDR3 loop: CASTPGPGERTGELFF. In DNA form, the CDR3 reads TGTGCCAGCACCCCCGGGCCAGGGGAGAGGACCGGGGAGCTGTTTTTT.

This clone has just a few counts. The genes are TRBV7-9 and TRBJ1-4; D gene ambiguous. V was shortened by 6 bases and J by 4 bases, with 12 bases between the two germline ends. This CDR3 is built from 14 residues. Germline V gene data show CDR1 as SEHNR and CDR2 as FQNEAQ (reference sequence). The CDR3 coding sequence is TGTGCCAGCAGAAAAAACAGCCTTAATGAAAAACTGTTTTTT. This gives the protein CASRKNSLNEKLFF.

The rearrangement links TRBV9 to TRBJ1-2; 8 nucleotides match TRBD1. Trimming took 3 bases from V and 6 from J; bases not matched to a gene: 4. Germline-derived CDR1 and CDR2 are SGDLS and YYNGEE. The CDR3 extends over 13 amino acids. The DNA for the CDR3 is TGTGCCAGCAGCGGCGGACAGGGAGATGGCTACACCTTC. Protein product: CASSGGQGDGYTF.

This clone came up a few times. J is TRBJ2-6 and V is TRBV27; D perhaps matches TRBD1 (6 bases). Trimming took off 1 base at V and 2 bases at J, with 15 bases between the two ends. Looked up from germline, CDR1 is MNHEY and CDR2 is SMNVEV (reference sequence). This CDR3 contains 18 residues. For the CDR3, the DNA is TGTGCCAGCAGTTTATATTCAGGGGCCTCGGCTGGGGCCAACGTCCTGACTTTC. Translation gives CASSLYSGASAGANVLTF.

This clone was found a few times. The CDR3 DNA follows: TGTGCCAGCAGCCACCAGGGCTTCGGAAACACCATATATTTT. It is translated as CASSHQGFGNTIYF. This sequence joins TRBV7-9 and TRBJ1-3, with D perhaps TRBD1 (5 bases). CDR1 and CDR2 from the germline V gene are SEHNR and FQNEAQ (reference sequence). V lost 5 bases to trimming and J lost 4 bases, with 12 bases between them. There are 14 residues in the CDR3.

This chain connects TRBV4-3 to TRBJ2-5, with a tentative D call TRBD2 (5 bases). Gene TRBJ2-7 matches the end of the DNA better, so the J call may be wrong. Per the germline V gene, CDR1 is LGHNA and CDR2 is YSLEER. The CDR3 spans 17 residues. CDR3 in amino acids: CASSQDRRGLGSYEQYF. The CDR3 DNA reads as TGCGCCAGCAGCCAAGATCGACGGGGTTTGGGCTCCTACGAGCAGTACTTC.

The gene calls are TRBV5-1 and TRBJ1-5, with D perhaps matching TRBD1 (6 bases). Trimming took 5 bases from V and 6 from J, leaving 21 bases between them. The CDR3 is made up of 16 amino acids. Germline-derived CDR1 and CDR2 are SGHRS and YFSETQ. CDR3 residues: CASSFYPGATSQPQHF. The CDR3 nucleotides are TGCGCCAGCAGTTTCTACCCAGGGGCCACCAGTCAGCCCCAGCATTTT.

CDR3 bases: TGTGCCAGCAGTTTAGACTTCGGGAGTGAGCAGTTCTTC. Translation: CASSLDFGSEQFF. This rearrangement joins TRBV27 to TRBJ2-1; perhaps TRBD2 as D (6 bases). The CDR3 extends over 13 amino acids. The V gene's germline CDR1 is MNHEY and CDR2 SMNVEV (reference sequence). The V gene lost 2 bases and the J gene lost 9 bases, with 11 bases spanning the gap.

The V call is TRBV7-2, the J call TRBJ2-7; TRBD1 might be the D (6 bases). Germline lookup yields CDR1 SGHTA and CDR2 FQGNSA. This CDR3 is built from 15 residues. Between the trimmed V and J ends, which lost 4 bases and 2 bases, there was a span of 15 bases. The CDR3 sequence is CASSWGQVNTYEQYF. CDR3 sequence (DNA): TGTGCCAGCAGCTGGGGGCAGGTTAACACCTACGAGCAGTACTTC.

The chain recombines TRBV2 with TRBJ2-7, with a possible D match to TRBD1 (5 bases). Germline V CDR1 and CDR2: SNHLY, FYNNEI. V was pared by 3 bases and J by 0 bases, with 15 bases between. CDR3 length equals 16 residues. CDR3 amino acids: CASSDPSQRGSYEQYF. The CDR3 bases are TGTGCCAGCAGTGACCCATCTCAAAGGGGCTCCTACGAGCAGTACTTC.